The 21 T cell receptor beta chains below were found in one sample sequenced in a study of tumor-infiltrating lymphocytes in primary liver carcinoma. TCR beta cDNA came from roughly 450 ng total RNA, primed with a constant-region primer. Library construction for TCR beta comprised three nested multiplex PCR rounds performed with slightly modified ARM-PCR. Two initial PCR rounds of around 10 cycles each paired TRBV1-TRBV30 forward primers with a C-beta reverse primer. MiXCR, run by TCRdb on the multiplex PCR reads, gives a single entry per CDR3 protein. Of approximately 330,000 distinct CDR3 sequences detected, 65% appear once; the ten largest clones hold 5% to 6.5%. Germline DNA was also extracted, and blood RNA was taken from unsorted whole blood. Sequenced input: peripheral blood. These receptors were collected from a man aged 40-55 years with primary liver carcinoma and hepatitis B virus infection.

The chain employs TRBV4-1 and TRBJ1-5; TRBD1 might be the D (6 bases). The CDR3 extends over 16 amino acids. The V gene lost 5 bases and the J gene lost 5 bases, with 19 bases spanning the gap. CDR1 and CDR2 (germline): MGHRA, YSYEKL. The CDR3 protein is CASSEPGGGPDQPQHF. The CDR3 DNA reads TGCGCCAGCAGCGAGCCCGGTGGGGGGCCAGATCAGCCCCAGCATTTT.

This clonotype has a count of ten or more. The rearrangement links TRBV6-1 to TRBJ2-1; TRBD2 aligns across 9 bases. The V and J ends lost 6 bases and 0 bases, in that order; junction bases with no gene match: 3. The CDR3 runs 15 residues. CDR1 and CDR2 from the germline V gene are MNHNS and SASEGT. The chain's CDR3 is CASRVSGSSYNEQFF. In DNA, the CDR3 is TGTGCCAGCAGAGTTAGCGGGAGCTCCTACAATGAGCAGTTCTTC.

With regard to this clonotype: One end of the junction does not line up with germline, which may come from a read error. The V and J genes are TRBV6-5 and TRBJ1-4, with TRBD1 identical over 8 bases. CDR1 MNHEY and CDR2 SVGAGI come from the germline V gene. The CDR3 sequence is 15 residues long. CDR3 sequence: CAIRTDRESGEKQFF. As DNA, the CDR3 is TGTGCCATCAGGACGGACAGGGAGAGCGGTGAAAAACAGTTTTTT.

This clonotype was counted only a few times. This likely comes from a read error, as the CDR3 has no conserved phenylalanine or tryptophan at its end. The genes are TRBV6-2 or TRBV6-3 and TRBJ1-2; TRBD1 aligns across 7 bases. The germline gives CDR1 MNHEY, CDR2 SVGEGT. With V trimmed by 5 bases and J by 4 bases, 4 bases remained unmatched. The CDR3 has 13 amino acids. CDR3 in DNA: TGTGCCAGCAGTCACCGGGACAGCTATGGCTACACCTCC. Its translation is CASSHRDSYGYTS.

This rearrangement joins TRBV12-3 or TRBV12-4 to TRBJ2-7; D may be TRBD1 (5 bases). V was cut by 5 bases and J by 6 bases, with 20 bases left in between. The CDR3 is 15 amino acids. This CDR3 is CASSRIRTPVTEQYF. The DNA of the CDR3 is TGTGCCAGCAGTCGCATTAGGACACCCGTCACCGAGCAGTACTTC.

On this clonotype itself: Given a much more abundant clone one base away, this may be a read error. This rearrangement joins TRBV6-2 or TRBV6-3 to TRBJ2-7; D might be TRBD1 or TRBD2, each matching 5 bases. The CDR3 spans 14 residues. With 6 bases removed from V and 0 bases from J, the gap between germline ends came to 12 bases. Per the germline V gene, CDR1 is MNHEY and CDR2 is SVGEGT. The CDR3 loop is CASRRRGGSYEQYF. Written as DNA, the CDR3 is TGTGCCAGCAGGAGACGGGGCGGCTCCTACGAGCAGTACTTC.

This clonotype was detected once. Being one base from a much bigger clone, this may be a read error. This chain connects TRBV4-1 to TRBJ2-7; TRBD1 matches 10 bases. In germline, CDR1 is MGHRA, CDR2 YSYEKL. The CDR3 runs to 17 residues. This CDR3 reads CASSQGLGTGAFYVQYF. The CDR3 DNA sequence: TGCGCCAGCAGCCAAGGCTTGGGGACAGGGGCCTTCTACGTGCAGTACTTC.

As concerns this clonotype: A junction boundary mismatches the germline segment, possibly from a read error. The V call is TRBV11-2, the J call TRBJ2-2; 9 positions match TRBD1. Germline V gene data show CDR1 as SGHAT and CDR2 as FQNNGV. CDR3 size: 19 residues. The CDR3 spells CASSLVPMGTGLSFGGLFF. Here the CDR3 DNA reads TGTGCCAGCAGCTTAGTCCCAATGGGGACAGGGTTAAGTTTCGGGGGGCTGTTTTTT.

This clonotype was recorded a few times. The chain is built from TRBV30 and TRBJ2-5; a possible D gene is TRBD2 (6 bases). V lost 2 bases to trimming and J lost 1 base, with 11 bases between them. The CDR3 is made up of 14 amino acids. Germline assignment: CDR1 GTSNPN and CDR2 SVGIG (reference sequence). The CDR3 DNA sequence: TGTGCCTGGAGTAGGGGAGCGGGCCAAGAGACCCAGTACTTC. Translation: CAWSRGAGQETQYF.

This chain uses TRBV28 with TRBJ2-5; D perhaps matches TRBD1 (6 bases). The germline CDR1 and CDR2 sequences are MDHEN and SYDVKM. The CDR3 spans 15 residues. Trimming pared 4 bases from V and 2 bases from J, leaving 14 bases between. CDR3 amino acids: CASSSRTEFQETQYF. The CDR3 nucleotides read TGTGCCAGCAGTTCCAGGACAGAGTTTCAAGAGACCCAGTACTTC. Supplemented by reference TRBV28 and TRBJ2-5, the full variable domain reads DVKVTQSSRYLVKRTGEKVFLECVQDMDHENMFWYRQDPGLGLRLIYFSYDVKMKEKGDIPEGYSVSREKKERFSLILESASTNQTSMYLCASSSRTEFQETQYFGPGTRLLVL.

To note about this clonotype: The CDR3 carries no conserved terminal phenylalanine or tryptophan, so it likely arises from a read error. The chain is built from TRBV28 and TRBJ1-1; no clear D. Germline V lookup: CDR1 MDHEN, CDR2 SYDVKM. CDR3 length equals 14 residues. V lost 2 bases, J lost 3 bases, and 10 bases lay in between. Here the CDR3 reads CASSLGRGDTEAFL. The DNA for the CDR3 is TGTGCCAGCAGTTTAGGTCGGGGAGACACTGAAGCTTTCCTT.

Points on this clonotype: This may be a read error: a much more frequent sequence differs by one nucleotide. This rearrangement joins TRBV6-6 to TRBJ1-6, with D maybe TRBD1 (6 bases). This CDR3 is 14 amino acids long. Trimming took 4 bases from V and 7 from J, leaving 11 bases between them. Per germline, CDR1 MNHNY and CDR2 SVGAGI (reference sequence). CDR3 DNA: TGTGCCAGCAGTTCGCGGGGGGGCAATTCACCCCTCCACTTT. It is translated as CASSSRGGNSPLHF.

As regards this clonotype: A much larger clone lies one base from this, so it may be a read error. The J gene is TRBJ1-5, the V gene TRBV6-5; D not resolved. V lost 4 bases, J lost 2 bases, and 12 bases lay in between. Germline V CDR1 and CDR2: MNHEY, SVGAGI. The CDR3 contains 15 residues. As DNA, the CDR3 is TGTGCCAGCAGTTGCAGTGGCAGGCGCAATCAGCCCCAGCATTTT. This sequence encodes CASSCSGRRNQPQHF.

Written as DNA, the CDR3 is TGTGCCAGCAGCTTAGTAGCGGGGGGCTCCTACAATGAGCAGTTCTTC. This sequence encodes CASSLVAGGSYNEQFF. V usage is TRBV7-3 and J usage is TRBJ2-1; the match to TRBD2 covers 10 bases. The V segment lost 2 bases and the J segment 0 bases; nucleotides outside the gene matches: 1. From germline, CDR1 is SGHTA and CDR2 FQGTGA. This CDR3 region has 16 residues.

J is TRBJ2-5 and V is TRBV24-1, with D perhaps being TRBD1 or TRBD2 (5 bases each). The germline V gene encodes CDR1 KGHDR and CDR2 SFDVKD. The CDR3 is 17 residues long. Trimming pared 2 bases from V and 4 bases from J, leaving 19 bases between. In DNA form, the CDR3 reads TGTGCCACCAGTGATTCCCTGGGGCCACTAGGTATAGAGACCCAGTACTTC. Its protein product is CATSDSLGPLGIETQYF.

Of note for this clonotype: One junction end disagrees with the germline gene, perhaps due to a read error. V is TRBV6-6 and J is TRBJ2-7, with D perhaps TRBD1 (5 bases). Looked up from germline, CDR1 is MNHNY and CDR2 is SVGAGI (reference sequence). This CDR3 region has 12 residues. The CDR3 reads CASSYSGALNDF. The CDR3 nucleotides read TGTGCCAGCAGTTACTCTGGGGCTCTTAATGACTTC.

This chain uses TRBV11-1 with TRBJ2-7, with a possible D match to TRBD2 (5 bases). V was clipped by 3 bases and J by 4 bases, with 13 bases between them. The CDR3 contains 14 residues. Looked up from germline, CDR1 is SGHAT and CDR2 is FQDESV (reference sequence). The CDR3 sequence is CASSFRGLWYEQYF. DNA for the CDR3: TGTGCCAGCAGCTTCAGAGGGTTGTGGTACGAGCAGTACTTC.

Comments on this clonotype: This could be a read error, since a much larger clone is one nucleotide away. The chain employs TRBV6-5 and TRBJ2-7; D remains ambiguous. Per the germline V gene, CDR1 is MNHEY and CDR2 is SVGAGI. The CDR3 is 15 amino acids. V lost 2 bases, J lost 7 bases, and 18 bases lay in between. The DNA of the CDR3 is TGTGCCAGCAGTTACGATAGCTGGGGTTTAGGGGAGCAGTACTTC. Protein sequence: CASSYDSWGLGEQYF.

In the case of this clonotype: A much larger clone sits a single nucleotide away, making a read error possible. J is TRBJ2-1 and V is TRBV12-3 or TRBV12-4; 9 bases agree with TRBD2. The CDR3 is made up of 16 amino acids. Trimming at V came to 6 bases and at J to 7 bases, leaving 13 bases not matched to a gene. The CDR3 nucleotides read TGTGCCAGCAGGGGGACTAGCAGGTTAATGGGAAATGAGCAGTTCTTC. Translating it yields CASRGTSRLMGNEQFF.

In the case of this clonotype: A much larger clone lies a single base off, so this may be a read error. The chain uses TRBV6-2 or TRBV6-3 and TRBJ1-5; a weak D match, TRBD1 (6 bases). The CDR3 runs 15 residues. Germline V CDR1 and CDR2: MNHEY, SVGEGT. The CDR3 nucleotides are TGTGCCAGTAGCACGGGACAACTCTCCAATCAGCCCCGGCATTTT. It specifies CASSTGQLSNQPRHF.

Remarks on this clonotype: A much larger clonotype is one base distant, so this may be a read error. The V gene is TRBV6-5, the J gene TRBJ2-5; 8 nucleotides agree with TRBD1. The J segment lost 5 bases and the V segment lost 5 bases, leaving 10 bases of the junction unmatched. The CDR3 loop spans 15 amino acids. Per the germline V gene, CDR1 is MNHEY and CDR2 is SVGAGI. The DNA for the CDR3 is TGTGCCAGCAGTCCATCAGGGGGCGAGGCGGAGACCCAGTACTTC. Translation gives CASSPSGGEAETQYF.